Listed below are T cell receptor beta chains from one sample, sequenced in a study of blood T cell repertoires in COVID-19. Measured with immunoSEQ multiplex PCR; TCRdb has only the in-frame clones, and not every one. The sample has about 190,000 clones; 88% are singletons. The sequencing sample was made of peripheral blood. The receptor source for this set is a human donor in a cohort sampled during active COVID-19. The CDR3 runs from the conserved cysteine through the conserved F or W.

j_call v_call cdr3_aa
TRBJ2-1 TRBV25-1 CASSVAGGAYNEQFF
TRBJ2-4 TRBV5-1 CASSDPGASKNIQYF
TRBJ1-6 TRBV9 CASSFRDTESPLHF
TRBJ1-3 TRBV7-9 CASSPPATENSGNTIYF
TRBJ2-7 TRBV11-3 CASSLGSTYEQYF
TRBJ1-2 TRBV7-2 CASSLGRAGGYTF
TRBJ1-3 TRBV20-1 CSAGGKNTIYF
TRBJ2-7 TRBV30 CAWSVVPGNEQYF
TRBJ2-1 TRBV19 CASSIGLAGPYNEQFF
TRBJ2-6 TRBV6-2/TRBV6-3 CASSYLPFSGANVLTF
TRBJ1-5 TRBV7-4 CASSWRGGSNQPQHF
TRBJ1-6 TRBV27 CASRFGQARGSPLHF
TRBJ1-1 TRBV7-2 CASSLQGAVSTEAFF
TRBJ2-1 TRBV7-2 CASSPRTSGYNEQFF
TRBJ2-1 TRBV2 CASSKGHNEQFF
TRBJ2-3 TRBV2 CASMFPGQGGDTQYF
TRBJ2-3 TRBV13 CASSYAVDREMGDTQYF
TRBJ1-2 TRBV7-6 CASSARQGPDGYTF
TRBJ2-6 TRBV10-3 CAISGGWTQGANVLTF
TRBJ2-5 TRBV7-6 CASSSQGLQETQYF
TRBJ2-5 TRBV9 CASSPGVGRGKETQYF
TRBJ2-3 TRBV27 CASSPIRGDTQYF
TRBJ1-4 TRBV3-1/TRBV3-2 CASRAQGGGEKLFF
TRBJ1-5 TRBV19 CASTGGKGNQPQHF
TRBJ1-2 TRBV7-8 CASSFGGFHYGYTF
TRBJ2-1 TRBV10-3 CAVRDNLHNEQFF
TRBJ2-4 TRBV6-2/TRBV6-3 CASSLTQTSYIQYF
TRBJ1-1 TRBV6-1 CASSEKAGVAAFF
TRBJ1-3 TRBV4-3 CASSRTLGRGNTIYF
TRBJ2-7 TRBV5-4 CASSLAGGNYEQYF
TRBJ1-2 TRBV12-3/TRBV12-4 CASSFDRGVGYTF
TRBJ1-4 TRBV6-5 CASRTGTGGEKLFF
TRBJ2-2 TRBV5-4 CASSLVGQNTGELFF
TRBJ1-2 TRBV7-9 CASSLVEVGYTF
TRBJ2-2 TRBV4-1 CASSTSLAGDPTGELFF
TRBJ2-3 TRBV4-3 CASSLVGQGPDTQYF
TRBJ2-1 TRBV6-2/TRBV6-3 CASSQGLAGTYNEQFF
TRBJ2-3 TRBV6-2/TRBV6-3 CASSYSRLAGDTQYF
TRBJ2-1 TRBV2 CASRVDRGPYNEQFF
TRBJ2-6 TRBV11-2 CASSLVGHSLSGANVLTF
TRBJ2-2 TRBV6-1 CASSEAGEAGELFF
TRBJ2-7 TRBV19 CASSYPSTGGYEQYF
TRBJ1-1 TRBV5-1 CASSTWTGDTEAFF
TRBJ2-3 TRBV3-1/TRBV3-2 CASSQDWGLRGDTDTQYF
TRBJ1-1 TRBV10-3 CAISEIAGTGGTEAFF
TRBJ1-4 TRBV2 CASSRRGPKDGEKLFF
TRBJ1-5 TRBV27 CASSLIANQPQHF
TRBJ2-3 TRBV2 CASSEIRGQLQYF
TRBJ1-3 TRBV7-2 CASSLGGLNSGNTIYF
TRBJ2-1 TRBV9 CASSVVGQGYNEQFF
TRBJ2-7 TRBV27 CASSSSSGLYLYEQYF
TRBJ2-7 TRBV18 CASSTGLKNYEQYF
TRBJ1-1 TRBV18 CASSHDRAEAFF
TRBJ2-1 TRBV4-3 CASSHPQEAGGEKQFF
TRBJ2-6 TRBV6-2/TRBV6-3 CASSNRGYGANVLTF
TRBJ1-1 TRBV30 CAWKGGGDTEAFF